This T cell receptor (beta chain) came from a study of shared clonotypes between healthy human individuals. Study conclusions and caveats: The researchers took only blood, and tissue repertoires probably look different. Depth was large, yet rarefaction showed that sorted-subset sequencing was incomplete.

A word on this clone: The antigen remains unidentified.

The assay was immunoSEQ multiplex PCR, and TCRdb's table has in-frame clones only and misses some. The table records over 2 million clones, roughly 90% of them present only once. All of the donors resided in Nashville, Tennessee, and each was a Caucasian adult. J gave up 7 bases and V 3 bases, and 12 bases lay outside the gene matches. Germline CDR1 reads SGDLS; CDR2 reads YYNGEE. The CDR3 loop spans 16 amino acids. This clonotype was obtained from a man younger than 35 in good health. Some clones in this sample may be carry-over from other donors' samples. The chain is built from TRBV9 and TRBJ2-1; 8 bases fit TRBD2. The sample taken for sequencing was naive CD4+ T cells from PBMCs. The subset was: CD45RA+ positively selected. The CDR3 bases are TGTGCCAGCAGCGCGTATGTGCATGCGGGAGGTAATGAGCAGTTCTTC. Its translation: CASSAYVHAGGNEQFF.